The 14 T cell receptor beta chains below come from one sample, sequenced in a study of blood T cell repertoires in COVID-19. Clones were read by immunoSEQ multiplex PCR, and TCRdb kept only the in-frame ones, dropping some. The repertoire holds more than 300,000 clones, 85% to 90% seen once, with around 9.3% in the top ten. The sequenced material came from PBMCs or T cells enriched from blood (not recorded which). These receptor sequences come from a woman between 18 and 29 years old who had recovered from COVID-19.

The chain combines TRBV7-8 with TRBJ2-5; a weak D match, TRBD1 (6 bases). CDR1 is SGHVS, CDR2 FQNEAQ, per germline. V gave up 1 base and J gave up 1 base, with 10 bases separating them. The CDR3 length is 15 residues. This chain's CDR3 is CASSLGWDIQETQYF. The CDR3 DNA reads TGTGCCAGCAGCTTAGGTTGGGACATCCAAGAGACCCAGTACTTC.

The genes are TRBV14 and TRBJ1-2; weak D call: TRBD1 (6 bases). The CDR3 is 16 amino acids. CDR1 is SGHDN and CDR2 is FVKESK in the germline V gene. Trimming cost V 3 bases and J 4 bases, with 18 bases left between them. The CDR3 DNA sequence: TGTGCCAGCAGCCACGGGACACCCCTACTTCTCTATGGCTACACCTTC. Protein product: CASSHGTPLLLYGYTF.

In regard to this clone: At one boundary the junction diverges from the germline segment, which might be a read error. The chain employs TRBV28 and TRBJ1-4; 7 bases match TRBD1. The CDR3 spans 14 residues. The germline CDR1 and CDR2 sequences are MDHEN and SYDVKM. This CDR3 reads CASSPGTVSEELFF. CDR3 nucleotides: TGTGCCAGCAGTCCCGGGACAGTCTCTGAAGAACTGTTTTTT. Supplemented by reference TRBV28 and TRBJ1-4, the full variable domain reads DVKVTQSSRYLVKRTGEKVFLECVQDMDHENMFWYRQDPGLGLRLIYFSYDVKMKEKGDIPEGYSVSREKKERFSLILESASTNQTSMYLCASSPGTVSEELFFGSGTQLSVL.

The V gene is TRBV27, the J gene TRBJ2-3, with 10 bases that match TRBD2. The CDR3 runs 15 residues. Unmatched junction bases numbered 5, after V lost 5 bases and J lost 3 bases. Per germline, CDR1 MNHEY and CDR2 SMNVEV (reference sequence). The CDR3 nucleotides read TGTGCCAGCAGTCTCAGCGGGGGGGCAACAGATACGCAGTATTTT. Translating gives CASSLSGGATDTQYF.

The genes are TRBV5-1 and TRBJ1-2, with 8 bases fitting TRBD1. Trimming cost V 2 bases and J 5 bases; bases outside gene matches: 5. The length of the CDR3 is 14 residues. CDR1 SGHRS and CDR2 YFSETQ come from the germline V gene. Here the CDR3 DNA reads TGCGCCAGCAGCTTAGGACAGGGACTATATGGCTACACCTTC. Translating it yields CASSLGQGLYGYTF.

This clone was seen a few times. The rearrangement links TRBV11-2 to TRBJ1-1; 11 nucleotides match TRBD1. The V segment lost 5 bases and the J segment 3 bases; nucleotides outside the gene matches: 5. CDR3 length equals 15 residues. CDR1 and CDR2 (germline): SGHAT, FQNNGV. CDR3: CASSRRTGGYTEAFF. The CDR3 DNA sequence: TGTGCCAGCAGCCGGAGGACAGGGGGCTACACTGAAGCTTTCTTT.

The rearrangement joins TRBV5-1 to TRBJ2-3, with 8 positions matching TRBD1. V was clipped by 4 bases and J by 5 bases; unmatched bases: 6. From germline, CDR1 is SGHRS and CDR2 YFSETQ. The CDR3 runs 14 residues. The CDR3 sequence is CASSAGQGLDTQYF. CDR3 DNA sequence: TGCGCCAGCAGCGCCGGACAGGGCTTAGATACGCAGTATTTT. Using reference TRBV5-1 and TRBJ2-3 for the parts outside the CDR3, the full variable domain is KAGVTQTPRYLIKTRGQQVTLSCSPISGHRSVSWYQQTPGQGLQFLFEYFSETQRNKGNFPGRFSGRQFSNSRSEMNVSTLELGDSALYLCASSAGQGLDTQYFGPGTRLTVL.

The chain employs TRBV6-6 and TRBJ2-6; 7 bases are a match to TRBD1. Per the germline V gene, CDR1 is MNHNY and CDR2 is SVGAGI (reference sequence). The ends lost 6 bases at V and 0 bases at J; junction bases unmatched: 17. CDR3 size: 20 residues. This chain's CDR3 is CASSALPPGQIFSGANVLTF. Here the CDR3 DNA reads TGTGCCAGCAGCGCATTACCGCCGGGACAGATATTCTCTGGGGCCAACGTCCTGACTTTC.

This CDR3 reads CASSLDSPAGGYTF. The CDR3 nucleotides read TGCGCCAGCAGCTTGGACAGCCCCGCTGGGGGCTACACCTTC. The chain combines TRBV5-1 with TRBJ1-2; D uncertain. From germline, CDR1 is SGHRS and CDR2 YFSETQ. V was cut by 0 bases and J by 8 bases, with 14 bases left in between. The length of the CDR3 is 14 residues.

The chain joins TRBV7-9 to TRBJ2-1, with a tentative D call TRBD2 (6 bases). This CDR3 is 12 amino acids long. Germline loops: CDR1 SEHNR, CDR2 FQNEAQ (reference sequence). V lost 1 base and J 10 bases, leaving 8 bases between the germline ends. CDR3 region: CASSLEAGEQFF. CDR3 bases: TGTGCCAGCAGCTTAGAAGCGGGCGAGCAGTTCTTC.

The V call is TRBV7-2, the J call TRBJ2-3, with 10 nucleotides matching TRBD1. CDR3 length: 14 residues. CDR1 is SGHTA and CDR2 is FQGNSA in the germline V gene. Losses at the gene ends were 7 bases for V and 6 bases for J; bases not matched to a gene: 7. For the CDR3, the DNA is TGTGCCAGCATGCGACAGGGGGCGGCGGATACGCAGTATTTT. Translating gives CASMRQGAADTQYF.

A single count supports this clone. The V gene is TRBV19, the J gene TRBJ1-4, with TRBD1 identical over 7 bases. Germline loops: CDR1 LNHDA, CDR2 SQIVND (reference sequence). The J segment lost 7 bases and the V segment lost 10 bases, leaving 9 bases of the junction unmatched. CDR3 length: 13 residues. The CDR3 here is CAIRGGAGEKLFF. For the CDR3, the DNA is TGTGCCATTAGAGGGGGCGCAGGTGAAAAACTGTTTTTT.

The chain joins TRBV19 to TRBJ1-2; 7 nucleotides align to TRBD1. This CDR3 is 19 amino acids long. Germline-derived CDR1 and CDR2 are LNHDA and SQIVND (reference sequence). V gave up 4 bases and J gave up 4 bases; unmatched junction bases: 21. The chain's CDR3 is CASSTGTVLTPESVYGYTF. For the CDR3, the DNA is TGTGCCAGTAGTACCGGGACAGTCCTAACACCCGAGAGCGTCTATGGCTACACCTTC.

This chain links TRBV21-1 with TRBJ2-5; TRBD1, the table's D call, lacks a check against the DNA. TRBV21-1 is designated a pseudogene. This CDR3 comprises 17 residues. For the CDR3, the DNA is TGTGCCAGCAGCAAAGCGCTTTTAACAGGTAAACAGGAGACCCAGTACTTC. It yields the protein CASSKALLTGKQETQYF.